This T cell receptor beta chain was retrieved from a study of CD8 T cells in ankylosing spondylitis. With molecular barcodes, quantitative 5'-RACE was used to make the TCR beta libraries. A single record per CDR3 protein comes from TCRdb applying MiXCR to the 5' RACE reads. The table has approximately 520,000 distinct CDR3 sequences, less than 6% seen once; the top ten hold under 4.5%. General study findings and limits: It was reported that disease-linked clones were significantly enriched in matched ankylosing spondylitis synovial fluid. What seemed typical of ankylosing spondylitis blood was a TCR beta motif built from roughly eight highly homologous variants. A CD8+ phenotype characterized the disease-linked clones, which were relatively rare in peripheral blood. Previous work reported some of these motif variants in the synovial fluid and blood of reactive arthritis.

In its sample, this clonotype was seen many times. Its antigen remains unidentified. The sequence derives from a male donor with ankylosing spondylitis. The sample taken for sequencing was blood, either unsorted or a sorted T cell fraction (not recorded which).

The CDR3 DNA is TGTGCCAGCAGCTCACCTTACCGGGCCAACGAGCAGTACTTC. Translating gives CASSSPYRANEQYF. The chain has TRBV7-8 and TRBJ2-7; D is uncertain. Trimming removed 4 bases from V and 5 bases from J, with 15 bases in between. Germline values: CDR1 SGHVS, CDR2 FQNEAQ. The CDR3 covers 14 residues.